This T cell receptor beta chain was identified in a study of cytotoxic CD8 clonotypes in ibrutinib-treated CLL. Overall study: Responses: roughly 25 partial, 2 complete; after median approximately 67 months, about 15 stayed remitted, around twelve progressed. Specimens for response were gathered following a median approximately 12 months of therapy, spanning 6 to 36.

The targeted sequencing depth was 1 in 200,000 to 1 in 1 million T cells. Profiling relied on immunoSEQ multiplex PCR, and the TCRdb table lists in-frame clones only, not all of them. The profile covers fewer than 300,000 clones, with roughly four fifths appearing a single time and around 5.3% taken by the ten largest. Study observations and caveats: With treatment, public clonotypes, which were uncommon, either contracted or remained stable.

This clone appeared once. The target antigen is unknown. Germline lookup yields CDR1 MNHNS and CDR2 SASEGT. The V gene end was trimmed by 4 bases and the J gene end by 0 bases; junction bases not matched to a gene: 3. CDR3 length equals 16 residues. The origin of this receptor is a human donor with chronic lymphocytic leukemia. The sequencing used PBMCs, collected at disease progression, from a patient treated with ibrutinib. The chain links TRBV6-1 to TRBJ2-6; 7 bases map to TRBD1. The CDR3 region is CASSVTGSSGANVLTF. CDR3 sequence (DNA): TGTGCCAGCAGTGTGACAGGGTCCTCTGGGGCCAACGTCCTGACTTTC.